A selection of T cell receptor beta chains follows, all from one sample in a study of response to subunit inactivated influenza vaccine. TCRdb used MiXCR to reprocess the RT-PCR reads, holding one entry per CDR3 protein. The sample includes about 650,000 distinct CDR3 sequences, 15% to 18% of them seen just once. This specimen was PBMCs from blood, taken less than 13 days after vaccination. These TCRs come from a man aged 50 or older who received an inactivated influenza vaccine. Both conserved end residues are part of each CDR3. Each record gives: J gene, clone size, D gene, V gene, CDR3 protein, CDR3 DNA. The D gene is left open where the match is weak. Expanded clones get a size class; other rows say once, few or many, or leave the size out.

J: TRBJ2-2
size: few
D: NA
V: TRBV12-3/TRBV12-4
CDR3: CASSPRARGTGELFF
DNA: TGTGCCAGCAGCCCCAGGGCTCGGGGTACCGGGGAGCTGTTTTTT

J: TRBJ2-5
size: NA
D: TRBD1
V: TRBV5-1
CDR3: CASSLAVGQGLSETQYF
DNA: TGCGCCAGCAGCTTGGCCGTCGGACAGGGGCTTTCAGAGACCCAGTACTTC

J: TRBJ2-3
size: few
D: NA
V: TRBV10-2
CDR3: CASTRQFGTDTQYF
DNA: TGCGCCTCCACCCGACAGTTCGGCACAGATACGCAGTATTTT

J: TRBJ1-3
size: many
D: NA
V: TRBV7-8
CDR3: CASRSHSGNTIYF
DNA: TGTGCCAGTAGGAGTCACTCTGGAAACACCATATATTTT

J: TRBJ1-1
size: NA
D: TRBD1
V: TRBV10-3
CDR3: CAISGPQGARTEAFF
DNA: TGTGCCATCAGTGGCCCACAGGGGGCAAGGACTGAAGCTTTCTTT

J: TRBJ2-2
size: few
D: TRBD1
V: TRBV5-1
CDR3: CASSLEQGANGELFF
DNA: TGCGCCAGCAGCTTGGAGCAGGGGGCGAACGGGGAGCTGTTTTTT

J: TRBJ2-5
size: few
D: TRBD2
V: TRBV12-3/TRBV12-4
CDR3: CASSLISGGTQYF
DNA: TGTGCCAGCAGTTTGATTAGCGGGGGGACCCAGTACTTC

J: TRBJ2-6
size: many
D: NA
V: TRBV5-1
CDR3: CASSLAPTSGANVLTF
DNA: TGCGCCAGCAGCTTGGCGCCGACCTCTGGGGCCAACGTCCTGACTTTC

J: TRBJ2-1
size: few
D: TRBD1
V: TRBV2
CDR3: CASKQETGLNEQFF
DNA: TGTGCCAGCAAGCAGGAGACAGGGTTGAATGAGCAGTTCTTC

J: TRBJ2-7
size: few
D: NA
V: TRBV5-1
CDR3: CASSLAGNGYEQYF
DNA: TGCGCCAGCAGCTTGGCAGGGAACGGGTACGAGCAGTACTTC

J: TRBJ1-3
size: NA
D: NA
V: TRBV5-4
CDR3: CASSLVGVSGNTIYF
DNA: TGTGCCAGCAGCTTAGTTGGGGTGTCTGGAAACACCATATATTTT

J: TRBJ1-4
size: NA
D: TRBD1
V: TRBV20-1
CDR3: CSARVLQGVVEKLFF
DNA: TGCAGTGCTAGAGTTCTACAGGGGGTCGTGGAAAAACTGTTTTTT

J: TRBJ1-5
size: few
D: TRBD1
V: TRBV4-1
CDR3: CASSQEEQGLNQPQHF
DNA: TGCGCCAGCAGCCAAGAAGAACAGGGGCTCAATCAGCCCCAGCATTTT

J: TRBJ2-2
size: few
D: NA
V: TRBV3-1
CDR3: CASSHSYGGGALSGELFF
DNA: TGTGCCAGCAGCCATTCGTATGGAGGGGGCGCTTTGTCCGGGGAGCTGTTTTTT

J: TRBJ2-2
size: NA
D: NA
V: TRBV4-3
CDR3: CASSQGLAGVWGTPGSCFF
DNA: NA

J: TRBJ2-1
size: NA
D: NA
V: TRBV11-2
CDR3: CASSLEWRVGDEQFF
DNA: TGTGCCAGCAGCTTAGAATGGCGGGTTGGGGATGAGCAGTTCTTC

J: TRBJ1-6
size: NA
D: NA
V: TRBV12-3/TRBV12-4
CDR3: CASSSFSAWDSPLHF
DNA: TGTGCCAGCAGTTCGTTTTCGGCTTGGGATTCACCCCTCCACTTT

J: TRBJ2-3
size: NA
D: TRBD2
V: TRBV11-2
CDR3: CASSLDWLAGGSSDTQYF
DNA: TGTGCCAGCAGCTTAGATTGGCTAGCGGGAGGTTCGTCAGATACGCAGTATTTT

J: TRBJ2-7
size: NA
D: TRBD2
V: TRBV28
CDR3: CASSRGLAGHYEQYF
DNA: TGTGCCAGCAGTAGGGGACTAGCGGGGCACTACGAGCAGTACTTC

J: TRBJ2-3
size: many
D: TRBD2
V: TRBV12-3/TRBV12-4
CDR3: CASRGLAGPTSTDTQYF
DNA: TGTGCCTCTAGGGGTCTAGCGGGACCCACTAGCACAGATACGCAGTATTTT